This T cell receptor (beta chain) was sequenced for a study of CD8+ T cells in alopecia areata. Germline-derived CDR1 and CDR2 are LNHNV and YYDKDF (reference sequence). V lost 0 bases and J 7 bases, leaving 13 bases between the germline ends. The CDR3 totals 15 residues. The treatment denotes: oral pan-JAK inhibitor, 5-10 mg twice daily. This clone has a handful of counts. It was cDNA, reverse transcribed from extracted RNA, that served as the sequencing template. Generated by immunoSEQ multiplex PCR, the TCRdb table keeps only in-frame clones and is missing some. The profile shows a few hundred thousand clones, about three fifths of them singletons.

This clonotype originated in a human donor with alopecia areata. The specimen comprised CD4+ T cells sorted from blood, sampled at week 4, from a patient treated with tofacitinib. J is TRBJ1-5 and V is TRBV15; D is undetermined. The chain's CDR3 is CATSRESPGSQPQHF. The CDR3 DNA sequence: TGTGCCACCAGCAGAGAGTCTCCGGGTTCACAGCCCCAGCATTTT.